Shown below are 7 T cell receptor beta chains from a single sample sequenced in a study of blood T cell repertoires in COVID-19. TCRdb's copy holds only in-frame clones and misses some; the assay was immunoSEQ multiplex PCR. The repertoire holds 93,000 or so clones, with about 86% as singletons. The specimen was peripheral blood. The receptors here all came from a human donor in a cohort sampled during active COVID-19.

V usage is TRBV20-1 and J usage is TRBJ2-1; 10 bases agree with TRBD2. Germline-derived CDR1 and CDR2 are DFQATT and SNEGSKA (reference sequence). This CDR3 contains 18 residues. V gave up 3 bases and J gave up 1 base; unmatched junction bases: 12. The CDR3 region has the DNA TGCAGTGCTAGTAGGCGAGCGGGAGGGCCAAGGTCCTACAATGAGCAGTTCTTC. Protein sequence: CSASRRAGGPRSYNEQFF.

J is TRBJ2-7 and V is TRBV19, with D maybe TRBD2 (6 bases). The CDR3 extends over 13 amino acids. The V and J ends lost 5 bases and 5 bases respectively, with 13 bases between them. Germline V gives CDR1 LNHDA, CDR2 SQIVND (reference sequence). CDR3: CASSEGGNDEQYF. As DNA, the CDR3 is TGTGCCAGTAGTGAAGGAGGGAATGACGAGCAGTACTTC.

The V and J genes are TRBV5-1 and TRBJ1-1, with 8 bases that match TRBD1. After removal of 2 bases from V and 7 bases from J, the junction contained 13 bases not matched to a gene. The CDR3 runs to 16 residues. Germline lookup yields CDR1 SGHRS and CDR2 YFSETQ. The CDR3 reads CASSFPPGGVGSEAFF. The CDR3, as DNA: TGCGCCAGCAGCTTCCCCCCAGGGGGCGTTGGAAGTGAAGCTTTCTTT.

V usage is TRBV5-1 and J usage is TRBJ1-6; no reliable D call. Trimming stripped 4 bases from V and 3 bases from J, with 14 bases between. The CDR3 extends over 16 amino acids. The germline CDR1 and CDR2 sequences are SGHRS and YFSETQ. CDR3 DNA sequence: TGCGCCAGCAGCCGCGGGGTGGTCCTCTATAATTCACCCCTCCACTTT. Protein product: CASSRGVVLYNSPLHF.

There are a few counts of this clone. The genes are TRBV19 and TRBJ2-4; D may be TRBD2 (7 bases). V shed 3 bases and J shed 8 bases, with 11 bases lying between them. This CDR3 has 13 residues. The germline V gene has CDR1 LNHDA and CDR2 SQIVND (reference sequence). CDR3 DNA sequence: TGTGCCAGTAGTATCGGAGGGGGGGACATTCAGTACTTC. This codes for CASSIGGGDIQYF.

This rearrangement joins TRBV2 to TRBJ1-6; D remains ambiguous. The V and J ends lost 3 bases and 7 bases respectively, with 10 bases between them. Germline V lookup: CDR1 SNHLY, CDR2 FYNNEI. This CDR3 contains 14 residues. The CDR3 DNA is TGTGCCAGCAGTGAGAGGGCAGCAAATTCACCCCTCCACTTT. Its protein product is CASSERAANSPLHF.

This chain links TRBV5-1 with TRBJ1-1; TRBD1 agrees at 7 bases. CDR3 length: 16 residues. The germline V gene has CDR1 SGHRS and CDR2 YFSETQ. The V segment lost 2 bases and the J segment 4 bases; nucleotides outside the gene matches: 11. CDR3 sequence reads: CASSLIGGRVGTEAFF. The DNA for the CDR3 is TGCGCCAGCAGCTTAATAGGGGGCCGGGTGGGCACTGAAGCTTTCTTT.